The rows below give T cell receptor beta chains drawn from one sample of a study of beta chain features in type 1 diabetes. Repertoires were generated with immunoSEQ multiplex PCR, while TCRdb's copy carries only in-frame clones and drops some. The sample has fewer than 450,000 clones, approximately 13% seen once. The sequenced sample was naive CD4+ T cells from blood. The receptor source for this set is a woman aged 18-30 years with type 1 diabetes. The CDR3 runs from the conserved cysteine through the conserved F or W. D genes are given only for firm matches. Clone size appears in some rows only: once, few, many, or a class for an expanded clone.

V gene	clone size	J gene	D gene	CDR3 protein	CDR3 DNA
TRBV2	NA	TRBJ1-4	NA	CASSWGGSEKLFF	TGTGCCAGCTCATGGGGAGGGTCGGAAAAACTGTTTTTT
TRBV6-5	few	TRBJ1-4	NA	CASSYPLDRGEKLFF	TGTGCCAGCAGTTACCCCCTCGACCGAGGGGAAAAACTGTTTTTT
TRBV19	NA	TRBJ2-1	NA	CASRTGATYNEQFF	TGTGCCAGTAGGACGGGAGCGACCTACAATGAGCAGTTCTTC
TRBV6-5	NA	TRBJ2-2	TRBD2	CASGEGHTGELFF	TGTGCCAGCGGGGAGGGCCACACCGGGGAGCTGTTTTTT
TRBV7-9	NA	TRBJ1-2	NA	CASSLRQPQGYTF	TGTGCCAGCAGCTTACGACAGCCTCAAGGCTACACCTTC
TRBV11-2	NA	TRBJ2-3	NA	CASSLAGTDTDTQYF	TGTGCCAGCAGCTTAGCCGGGACTGACACAGATACGCAGTATTTT
TRBV28	few	TRBJ2-3	TRBD2	CASSIGLAWGTDTQYF	TGTGCCAGCAGTATCGGACTAGCGTGGGGCACAGATACGCAGTATTTT
TRBV11-3	NA	TRBJ2-4	TRBD2	CASSLEWGGQNIQYF	TGTGCCAGCAGCTTAGAATGGGGAGGGCAAAACATTCAGTACTTC
TRBV5-1	NA	TRBJ2-5	NA	CASSLEAGRGETQYF	TGCGCCAGCAGCTTGGAGGCAGGTCGGGGAGAGACCCAGTACTTC
TRBV7-2	few	TRBJ2-7	NA	CASSLVADEQYF	TGTGCCAGCAGCTTAGTAGCGGACGAGCAGTACTTC
TRBV5-4	few	TRBJ2-1	NA	CASSGGPPYNEQFF	TGTGCCAGCAGTGGAGGGCCCCCATACAATGAGCAGTTCTTC
TRBV6-5	few	TRBJ1-2	NA	CASSWSRGKFSGYTF	TGTGCCAGCAGTTGGTCCAGGGGTAAATTTTCCGGCTACACCTTC
TRBV28	few	TRBJ1-4	NA	CASRLDSNNEKLFF	TGTGCCAGCAGGCTCGACAGTAATAATGAAAAACTGTTTTTT
TRBV4-3	many	TRBJ1-2	NA	CASSQDTRVNYGYTF	TGCGCCAGCAGCCAGGATACACGGGTTAACTATGGCTACACCTTC
TRBV10-3	few	TRBJ1-2	NA	CAISDQGPANYGYTF	TGTGCCATCAGTGACCAGGGGCCTGCTAACTATGGCTACACCTTC
TRBV30	few	TRBJ1-4	NA	CAWSWRVAEKLFF	TGTGCCTGGAGTTGGAGGGTAGCGGAAAAACTGTTTTTT
TRBV7-9	NA	TRBJ2-7	TRBD1	CASSPWTGSSYEQYF	TGTGCCAGCAGCCCGTGGACAGGGTCGAGTTACGAGCAGTACTTC
TRBV2	NA	TRBJ2-3	TRBD2	CASRSGLASTDTQYF	TGTGCCAGCAGAAGCGGACTAGCGAGCACAGATACGCAGTATTTT
TRBV28	NA	TRBJ2-3	TRBD1	CASSMTGGGGGPDTQYF	TGTGCCAGCAGTATGACAGGGGGCGGTGGAGGCCCAGATACGCAGTATTTT
TRBV6-1	NA	TRBJ2-1	TRBD2	CASSEFVASGNNNEQFF	TGTGCCAGCAGTGAATTCGTGGCTAGCGGGAATAACAATGAGCAGTTCTTC
TRBV27	few	TRBJ2-1	NA	CASGGTKGHEQFF	TGTGCCAGCGGCGGGACGAAGGGCCATGAGCAGTTCTTC
TRBV11-3	NA	TRBJ1-3	TRBD1	CASSPGGFSGNTIYF	TGTGCCAGCAGCCCAGGGGGCTTCTCTGGAAACACCATATATTTT
TRBV4-1	few	TRBJ1-2	NA	CASSQETSPFDYGYTF	TGCGCCAGCAGCCAAGAAACTTCTCCTTTTGACTATGGCTACACCTTC
TRBV25-1	NA	TRBJ1-5	NA	CASSESLTENQPQHF	TGTGCCAGCAGTGAATCATTGACAGAAAATCAGCCCCAGCATTTT
TRBV29-1	NA	TRBJ1-1	NA	CSVSTGNTEAFF	TGCAGCGTGTCCACAGGGAACACTGAAGCTTTCTTT
TRBV19	NA	TRBJ2-1	TRBD2	CASRSQASGFYNEQFF	TGTGCCAGTAGGTCCCAGGCTAGCGGCTTCTACAATGAGCAGTTCTTC
TRBV7-9	few	TRBJ2-2	TRBD1	CASSPGQGKGDTGELFF	TGTGCCAGCAGCCCGGGACAGGGAAAGGGGGACACCGGGGAGCTGTTTTTT
TRBV7-9	NA	TRBJ2-6	NA	CASSRQETGANVLTF	TGTGCCAGCAGCCGACAGGAGACTGGGGCCAACGTCCTGACTTTC
TRBV30	few	TRBJ2-1	TRBD2	CAWSRTSVDEQFF	TGTGCCTGGAGTCGGACTAGCGTCGATGAGCAGTTCTTC
TRBV30	NA	TRBJ1-2	NA	CAWSVSPNGYTF	TGTGCCTGGAGTGTTAGCCCAAATGGCTACACCTTC
TRBV30	NA	TRBJ2-3	NA	CAWSKGALADTQYF	TGTGCCTGGAGTAAAGGAGCTCTGGCAGATACGCAGTATTTT
TRBV7-9	NA	TRBJ1-1	NA	CASNWQGQNTEAFF	TGTGCCAGCAACTGGCAGGGACAGAACACTGAAGCTTTCTTT
TRBV5-1	NA	TRBJ2-3	TRBD2	CASATGLAGGTDTQYF	TGCGCCAGCGCCACCGGACTAGCGGGGGGCACAGATACGCAGTATTTT
TRBV29-1	few	TRBJ2-3	TRBD1	CSAGDRGLDTQYF	TGCAGCGCAGGTGACAGGGGATTGGATACGCAGTATTTT
TRBV29-1	NA	TRBJ1-5	NA	CSVAGNSNQPQHF	TGCAGCGTTGCAGGAAATAGCAATCAGCCCCAGCATTTT
TRBV5-4	few	TRBJ2-1	TRBD2	CASSLGTSGSLAQFF	TGTGCCAGCAGCTTGGGGACTAGCGGGAGTCTGGCGCAGTTCTTC
TRBV6-6	NA	TRBJ2-5	TRBD1	CASSPGGATETQYF	TGTGCCAGCAGTCCAGGGGGCGCGACGGAGACCCAGTACTTC
TRBV12-5	NA	TRBJ1-5	TRBD1	CASGPDVDRGNQPQHF	TGTGCTAGTGGTCCAGACGTGGACAGGGGGAATCAGCCCCAGCATTTT
TRBV18	NA	TRBJ2-4	NA	CASSPAKRDIQYF	TGTGCCAGCTCACCGGCCAAGCGGGACATTCAGTACTTC
TRBV19	few	TRBJ2-5	NA	CASAAGAGPGTQYF	TGTGCCAGTGCCGCGGGGGCGGGGCCGGGGACCCAGTACTTC
TRBV5-4	few	TRBJ2-3	NA	CASSWDLQSSTDTQYF	TGTGCCAGCAGCTGGGACTTACAGTCTAGCACAGATACGCAGTATTTT
TRBV5-1	NA	TRBJ2-2	NA	CASSLAHGGATGELFF	TGCGCCAGCAGCTTGGCCCACGGTGGGGCGACCGGGGAGCTGTTTTTT
TRBV18	NA	TRBJ2-1	TRBD1	CASSSWDRQNEQFF	TGTGCCAGCTCATCCTGGGACAGGCAAAATGAGCAGTTCTTC
TRBV29-1	few	TRBJ1-1	NA	CSVERTQNTEAFF	TGCAGCGTTGAAAGGACACAAAACACTGAAGCTTTCTTT
TRBV27	NA	TRBJ2-6	TRBD2	CASSLSGGGSGANVLTF	TGTGCCAGCAGTTTAAGCGGGGGGGGCTCTGGGGCCAACGTCCTGACTTTC
TRBV30	few	TRBJ2-5	NA	CAGGLQQETQYF	TGTGCTGGGGGCCTACAGCAAGAGACCCAGTACTTC
TRBV2	few	TRBJ1-1	TRBD1	CASSSTGGNTEAFF	TGTGCCAGCAGTTCGACAGGGGGGAACACTGAAGCTTTCTTT
TRBV9	few	TRBJ2-1	NA	CASSGASVF	TGTGCCAGCAGTGGAGCTAGTGTCTTC
TRBV4-1	few	TRBJ2-1	TRBD2	CASSQDRGTSELNEQFF	TGCGCCAGCAGCCAAGATCGTGGGACTAGCGAGCTCAATGAGCAGTTCTTC
TRBV15	NA	TRBJ2-3	TRBD2	CATSPTSGLTDTQYF	TGTGCCACCAGCCCTACTAGCGGACTCACAGATACGCAGTATTTT
TRBV7-2	NA	TRBJ2-1	NA	CASSPGRGSYNEQFF	TGTGCCAGCAGTCCCGGAAGGGGTTCCTACAATGAGCAGTTCTTC
TRBV2	few	TRBJ1-2	TRBD1	CASSEGPPGTAEGYTF	TGTGCCAGCAGTGAAGGACCCCCCGGGACAGCAGAGGGCTACACCTTC
TRBV4-3	few	TRBJ1-5	NA	CASSQDQGRPQHF	TGCGCCAGCAGCCAGGATCAGGGTAGGCCCCAGCATTTT
TRBV7-9	few	TRBJ2-3	NA	CASSLGKGPTDTQYF	TGTGCCAGCAGCTTAGGAAAGGGGCCCACAGATACGCAGTATTTT
TRBV15	NA	TRBJ1-2	TRBD1	CATSIYRTGGDGYTF	TGTGCCACCAGCATATACCGGACAGGGGGGGACGGCTACACCTTC